This entry is about one T cell receptor beta chain. The antigen it recognizes is unknown. Base qualities are missing; no much larger clone stands one base away. The data belong to a study of cytomegalovirus exposure and HLA in healthy donors listed by TCRdb under 2017. Study-wide context: In an earlier analysis of several hundred of the donors, around 290 Gb of sequence data and 117 million unique TCR beta sequences from roughly 180 million T cells were reported. A separate validation cohort of 100 to 150 different subjects was used in addition to the 666-subject first cohort. The study profiled the T cell repertoires of approximately 700 subjects by immunosequencing and related them to cytomegalovirus serostatus. Donor age, sex, ethnicity and CMV serostatus were collected together with the repertoire data. In the later analysis, no new phenotypic data were used to find candidate immune exposures; instead, reliance was placed on TCR beta sequences and their occurrence across donors. A later genetic analysis took genome-wide SNP genotypes for about 65% of the 666 donors and used that subset as a discovery cohort. Among roughly 400 genotyped donors of the cohort, an average of roughly 230,000 unique TCR beta nucleotide sequences was sequenced per donor, of which about 19% were non-productive. To predict cytomegalovirus infection status, the study brought together high-throughput TCR immunosequencing, statistical association of individual TCRs with disease status, and machine learning. Every discovery cohort repertoire had been produced on one sequencing platform. Of the roughly 430 genotyped donors, about 80% fell in the genetic ancestry cluster associated with self-reported Caucasian donors. HLA typing covered class I and class II loci at four-digit resolution. An earlier analysis of about 620 of the donors applied high-throughput TCR beta sequencing to assess whether each TCR beta V gene segment acted as functional or pseudogenic. A later analysis re-examined previously published TCR beta repertoires from 500 to 700 donors and added high-resolution HLA genotyping to investigate patterns of TCR occurrence. Because of strong linkage in the cohort, roughly five DR-DQ haplotypes were treated as single units for association and clustering. The number of donors typed differed by locus, with about 629-640 for A, B, C, DRB1 and DQB1, more than 500 for DQA1, over 600 for DPA1, and some 440 for DPB1. The study aimed to test whether cataloging public T cell receptors could reveal signatures of past pathogen exposure. An early release that covered roughly 600 HLA-typed donors contained approximately 300 gigabases of sequencing data and around 85 million unique TCR sequences. General study outcomes and caveats: The 87-base-pair reads could not distinguish some IMGT-functional V segments, including TRBV6-2 and TRBV6-3, so those segments were excluded. In this cohort, only TCR beta chains were sequenced, and detectable features were limited by the absence of alpha or paired-chain data. According to a later analysis, parvovirus B19, influenza, CMV and Epstein-Barr virus appeared linked to several top co-occurrence clusters. An earlier analysis of several hundred of the donors showed that most TCR beta V segments appeared in productive rearrangements either about 87% or about 30% of the time, which broadly matched IMGT annotations. Immune exposure information for the cohort was limited to CMV serostatus. The earlier analysis of 587 of the donors excluded some 16 rarely observed V segments, including chromosome 9 orphons, because counts were too low. Most CMV-associated TCR beta chains appeared to be HLA-restricted in a later analysis, and the HLA associations seemed to be driven largely by CMV exposure. A later analysis found that TCR association rates varied across HLA loci, with DRB1 alleles showing the most associated TCRs and HLA-C alleles the fewest. In the study, 150 to 200 TCR beta chains were listed as associated with cytomegalovirus. A further reported finding was that TCR beta sequences accurately predicted the HLA-A and HLA-B alleles for most subjects in the first cohort. In vitro tests confirmed that a few of the cytomegalovirus-associated TCR beta chains recognize cytomegalovirus antigens. An association between a missense DCLRE1C variant and V-gene and J-gene trimming of TCR beta chains was found in a later genetic analysis and replicated in an independent cohort. The classifier was reported to diagnose cytomegalovirus status with high specificity and sensitivity in both the original cohort and the validation cohort. In a later analysis, 16,951 TCR beta sequences were associated with specific HLA alleles at a false discovery rate of 0.05. Because HLA typing was missing for some donors at each locus, association tests included only the typed subset. When HLA alleles, especially DR and DQ, strongly co-occurred, TCR associations were difficult to assign to individual alleles. In a later analysis, HLA-associated TCR beta chains showed more clonal expansion and lower generation probabilities than non-associated chains that were equally common. Linkage disequilibrium might explain the correlated functional status among segregating V segments, but an unknown experimental factor could not be ruled out. A cluster of highly shared sequence variants was judged likely to be a technical artifact of the sequencing pipeline. A later genetic analysis reported fewer N-insertions in productive TCRs among donors in an Asian-associated ancestry cluster than the roughly 620-donor mean. According to the authors, the approach could potentially be generalized to other disease states and immunological phenotypes. Most TCR sequences were observed very rarely across donors, whereas some public TCRs were present in many individuals. The presence/absence analyses assumed that sequencing depth was roughly uniform across donors, and that assumption may not be true.

Receptors were amplified or captured by the immunoSEQ multiplex PCR assay. For the multiplex PCR, a mixture combining 60 forward primers for TCR Vbeta segments and 13 reverse primers for TCR Jbeta segments was used. Amplification of the CDR3 region of rearranged TCR beta genes was performed with a multiplex PCR assay on genomic DNA. The Illumina HiSeq System was used to sequence the amplified TCR beta libraries as 87-base-pair reads. Per the original workflow: In a later analysis, tens of millions of unique TCR beta chains were counted across the roughly 670 repertoires, and approximately 11 million of these chains were shared by at least two donors. A nearest-neighbor algorithm error-corrected the raw reads and collapsed the reads into unique sequences, merging closely related sequences to remove PCR and sequencing errors. V, D and J gene segments were assigned by aligning CDR3 sequences to IMGT reference sequences. For a sequence to be retained, a match of at least six nucleotides to both a V gene segment and a J gene segment was required. A rearrangement was called productive if the CDR3 had no stop codons and remained in frame with V and J, and every other rearrangement was called non-productive. CDR3 was defined by IMGT convention, running from the second conserved V-encoded cysteine to the conserved J-encoded phenylalanine. Sequences without an unambiguous match to a single V gene segment were excluded from the earlier analysis of about 630 of the donors. In an earlier analysis of a few hundred of the donors, V segments were called functional above 56.7% productive rearrangements and were called segregating when the between-donor standard deviation exceeded 5%. A statistical classification framework was built for diagnosing cytomegalovirus status from the catalog of TCR beta chain sequences. In a later analysis, TCR nucleotide sequences were compared against IMGT/GENE-DB human TR gene sequences so that V and J genes could be assigned. Using the TCRdist pipeline, a later analysis assigned CDR3 sequences along with most-parsimonious VDJ recombination scenarios. In a later analysis, each TCR beta chain was defined by its CDR3 amino acid sequence together with its V-gene family, and reads lacking a unique V-gene family were excluded. A later analysis removed 600 or so highly shared, low-generation-probability nucleotide sequences to deal with suspected cross-contamination and a sequencing artifact. For each public chain, a later analysis derived a clonal expansion index from normalized ranks of inferred template counts within each repertoire. Generation probabilities in a later analysis came from a VDJ recombination model fitted to out-of-frame rearrangements, and those results were checked against IGoR. In a later analysis, TCR-TCR, TCR-HLA and TCR-CMV co-occurrence was scored with hypergeometric tests, and a repertoire-size bias correction was applied to TCR pairs. To estimate false discovery rates, a later analysis permuted the HLA or CMV assignments 20 times. In a later analysis, co-occurring TCRs were grouped using DBSCAN, with TCRdist sequence similarity added in when clustering inside HLA-allele-positive subsets. Repertoires with fewer than 30,000 or more than 120,000 public chains, plus five repertoires with anomalous nucleotide sharing, were excluded from co-occurrence clustering. TCRdb retrieved this table from immuneACCESS and kept in-frame rearrangements only. Not all clones are present; in checked studies, unresolved V genes account for under half, and no reason is known for the remainder. V, J and clone size are taken as reported in that table, and D and trimming were inferred from the DNA itself. The table for this sample lists about 200,000 clones; 75% to 90% of them were counted only once. The ten largest clones take up approximately 0.31% of the sample.

The cohort was made up of 666 healthy bone marrow donors. At the time of sampling, all cohort members were nominally healthy, though unrecorded immune exposures were likely present. The donor tested CMV seronegative, placing the donor among the 350 to 400 seronegative members of the cohort. Each donor provided a peripheral blood sample, and peripheral blood mononuclear cells were used for TCR beta sequencing. Genomic DNA extraction from the blood cell samples was performed with the Qiagen DNeasy Blood Extraction Kit. Per the germline V gene, SGHDT is the CDR1 and YYEEEE is the CDR2. The CDR3 holds 15 amino acids from the cysteine to the phenylalanine. Only the CDR3 DNA is retained, 45 bases long and in frame from the first base. Relative to germline, V is missing 4 bases and J is missing 0 bases, with 4 bases of the junction outside any gene match.

The clonotype comes from a woman aged 25 to 39 in good health and CMV-seronegative. The sample consisted of PBMCs. The rearranged chain carries TRBV5-6 and TRBJ1-1; 9 nucleotides in the junction match TRBD1. The sequenced DNA: TGTGCCAGCAGCGGCCGGGACAGGGTGAACACTGAAGCTTTCTTT. Its protein reads: CASSGRDRVNTEAFF.